Listed here are 3 T cell receptor beta chains from one sample, sequenced in a study of cytomegalovirus exposure and HLA in healthy donors. The PCR was carried out with 60 Vbeta primers and 13 Jbeta primers. Sequencing was performed with immunoSEQ multiplex PCR; in TCRdb, only in-frame clones are kept and a portion is missing. The specimen's table records 95,000 to 150,000 clones. The sample comprised PBMCs. These receptors were taken from a man aged 18 to 29 in good health and CMV-seronegative.

The CDR3 coding sequence is TGTGCCAGCAGTTTACTGGGACAGGGAGCTTTCTTT. Protein product: CASSLLGQGAFF. The rearrangement links TRBV28 to TRBJ1-1, with 9 bases aligning to TRBD1. Per germline, CDR1 MDHEN and CDR2 SYDVKM. CDR3 length equals 12 residues. V lost 2 bases, J lost 10 bases, and 2 bases stayed unmatched.

V is TRBV30 and J is TRBJ1-2; D ambiguous. CDR1 and CDR2 (germline): GTSNPN, SVGIG (reference sequence). The CDR3 contains 11 residues. The ends were cut back, 2 bases at V and 8 bases at J, with 9 bases in the middle. CDR3 DNA: TGTGCCTGGAGTAGAGAGGTGGGCTACACCTTC. Encoded protein: CAWSREVGYTF.

The chain recombines TRBV7-2 with TRBJ2-7, with a possible D match to TRBD1 (5 bases). Trimming cost V 6 bases and J 7 bases, with 25 bases left between them. CDR3 size: 16 residues. CDR1 SGHTA and CDR2 FQGNSA come from the germline V gene. The CDR3 spells CASSSRRGRNPWEQYF. The CDR3 region has the DNA TGTGCCAGCAGTTCCCGAAGGGGCAGGAACCCTTGGGAGCAGTACTTC. Full variable domain (remainder filled in from reference TRBV7-2 and TRBJ2-7): GAGVSQSPSNKVTEKGKDVELRCDPISGHTALYWYRQSLGQGLEFLIYFQGNSAPDKSGLPSDRFSAERTGGSVSTLTIQRTQQEDSAVYLCASSSRRGRNPWEQYFGPGTRLTVT.